The clone carrying this T cell receptor beta chain has only a few counts. Its antigen is still unknown. The sample comes from a study of human T cells and chemical hapten exposure. As for time point: pre-sensitization, week 0. The treatment denotes: therapeutic diphenylcyclopropenone sensitization with weekly scalp DPC. One entry per CDR3 protein results from TCRdb running MiXCR on the RACE reads. Of around 180,000 distinct CDR3 sequences listed, 25% to 30% are singletons. Findings and caveats of the study: The presence of alopecia in the donors means their immune response may differ from healthy people's.

The length of the CDR3 is 15 residues. After removal of 5 bases from V and 8 bases from J, the junction contained 10 bases not matched to a gene. Germline assignment: CDR1 SGHAT and CDR2 FQDESV (reference sequence). This clonotype was obtained from a woman aged 30 to 39 with alopecia areata. Some clones in this sample may be carry-over from other donors' samples. The sample was whole blood, taken in connection with sensitization to the hapten diphenylcyclopropenone (DPC). This chain joins TRBV11-1 and TRBJ2-1; 9 nucleotides align to TRBD2. CDR3 region: CASSPGSSGEHEQFF. The CDR3 bases are TGTGCCAGCAGCCCCGGGTCTAGCGGGGAGCATGAGCAGTTCTTC.